A selection of T cell receptor beta chains follows, all from one sample in a study of molecular identifiers for immune sequencing clone quantification. TCRdb fed the PCR reads into MiXCR, producing one record per CDR3 protein. This sample has tens of thousands of distinct CDR3 sequences; approximately 25% occur once, and the top ten carry under 2%. The sample consisted of naive CD8+ T cells from blood, with Jurkat cell RNA spiked in. The receptors here all came from a human donor in good health. Some libraries in this study had Jurkat cell RNA spiked in. CDR3s include the opening cysteine and the closing phenylalanine or tryptophan. D genes are given only for firm matches. A row's size may be missing; if present it is once, few, many or a size class.

V gene	D gene	clone size	J gene	CDR3 protein	CDR3 DNA
TRBV5-3	TRBD1	many	TRBJ1-5	CARSPGQGPNQPQHF	TGTGCCAGAAGCCCGGGACAGGGTCCCAATCAGCCCCAGCATTTT
TRBV9	NA	many	TRBJ1-3	CASSVGGGYSGNTIYF	TGTGCCAGCAGCGTAGGAGGAGGGTACTCTGGAAACACCATATATTTT
TRBV2	TRBD2	many	TRBJ2-2	CASSSGTRLRGRPGELFF	TGTGCCAGCAGTTCCGGGACTAGGCTAAGAGGAAGGCCCGGGGAGCTGTTTTTT
TRBV19	NA	many	TRBJ2-3	CASAPRGWSTDTQYF	TGTGCCAGTGCCCCCCGGGGCTGGAGCACAGATACGCAGTATTTT
TRBV27	NA	many	TRBJ2-6	CASSFSAASGANVLTF	TGTGCCAGCAGTTTTTCGGCAGCCTCTGGGGCCAACGTCCTGACTTTC
TRBV7-9	NA	many	TRBJ1-2	CASSLARVQTINYGYTF	TGTGCCAGCAGCTTAGCGCGTGTACAGACGATTAACTATGGCTACACCTTC
TRBV11-2	NA	NA	TRBJ2-1	CVSSLHLRDEQFF	TGTGTCAGCAGCTTGCATTTGAGAGATGAGCAGTTCTTC
TRBV7-9	NA	many	TRBJ2-3	CASSPVGRKTQDTQYF	TGTGCCAGCAGCCCTGTGGGCAGAAAGACACAAGATACGCAGTATTTT
TRBV7-9	NA	NA	TRBJ1-4	CAIGGQSNEKLFF	TGTGCCATCGGAGGACAGAGTAATGAAAAACTGTTTTTT
TRBV13	NA	many	TRBJ2-3	CAIKEGADTQYF	TGTGCCATAAAGGAGGGAGCAGATACGCAGTATTTT
TRBV6-2/TRBV6-3	TRBD2	few	TRBJ2-7	CASSYSRVAGDPTYEQYF	TGTGCTAGCAGTTACTCGAGAGTAGCGGGGGATCCCACCTACGAGCAGTACTTC
TRBV29-1	TRBD2	NA	TRBJ2-1	CSVVGLAGGPDADEQFF	TGCAGCGTTGTGGGACTAGCGGGAGGGCCGGATGCCGATGAGCAGTTCTTC
TRBV29-1	NA	many	TRBJ2-7	CSVTLRGEQYF	TGCAGCGTGACTTTGAGGGGCGAGCAGTACTTC
TRBV30	NA	many	TRBJ1-3	CAWSLGRSSGNTIYF	TGTGCCTGGAGTCTTGGACGGAGCTCTGGAAACACCATATATTTT
TRBV3-1	TRBD2	NA	TRBJ2-3	CASSQGAGGGTVTDTQYF	TGTGCCAGCAGCCAAGGAGCGGGCGGGGGGACCGTCACAGATACGCAGTATTTT
TRBV4-2	NA	few	TRBJ2-6	CASSPEGGFTSGANVLTF	TGTGCCAGCAGCCCTGAGGGCGGGTTTACCTCTGGGGCCAACGTCCTGACTTTC
TRBV19	NA	few	TRBJ1-1	CASTTGTYTEAFF	TGTGCCAGTACGACCGGGACGTACACTGAAGCTTTCTTT
TRBV7-9	NA	many	TRBJ2-3	CASSLADPRPDTQYF	TGTGCCAGCAGCTTAGCTGACCCTAGGCCAGATACGCAGTATTTT
TRBV27	TRBD2	many	TRBJ2-3	CASSLRTSVADTQYF	TGTGCCAGCAGTTTACGGACTAGCGTCGCAGATACGCAGTATTTT
TRBV5-6	NA	NA	TRBJ2-1	CASRLEESYNEQFF	TGTGCCAGCAGACTCGAAGAATCCTACAATGAGCAGTTCTTC
TRBV7-2	TRBD2	many	TRBJ2-6	CASSQVPAGVGANVLTF	TGTGCCAGCAGCCAAGTGCCCGCGGGGGTTGGGGCCAACGTCCTGACTTTC
TRBV12-3/TRBV12-4	NA	NA	TRBJ2-5	CASSFDNQETQYF	TGTGCCAGCAGTTTTGACAACCAAGAGACCCAGTACTTC
TRBV15	TRBD1	many	TRBJ2-7	CATSRDRGYEQYF	TGTGCCACCAGCAGAGACAGGGGGTACGAGCAGTACTTC
TRBV6-2/TRBV6-3	NA	few	TRBJ1-1	CASSYGHPRTTEAFF	TGTGCCAGCAGTTATGGACACCCCCGAACCACTGAAGCTTTCTTT
TRBV7-9	NA	many	TRBJ2-7	CASSLEVSYEQYF	TGTGCCAGCAGCTTAGAAGTATCCTACGAGCAGTACTTC
TRBV28	TRBD1	many	TRBJ1-3	CATASTGGENTIYF	TGTGCCACCGCCTCGACAGGGGGCGAAAACACCATATATTTT
TRBV29-1	NA	many	TRBJ1-1	CSVEPPNTEAFF	TGCAGCGTTGAGCCCCCGAACACTGAAGCTTTCTTT
TRBV7-2	NA	many	TRBJ2-2	CASSLGGTGELFF	TGTGCCAGCAGCTTGGGAGGAACCGGGGAGCTGTTTTTT
TRBV21-1	NA	few	TRBJ2-3	CASSKEVPGLAATSTDTQYF	TGTGCCAGCAGCAAAGAGGTTCCGGGACTAGCGGCGACTAGCACAGATACGCAGTATTTT
TRBV28	TRBD1	many	TRBJ1-1	CASSSLTQGQEPEAFF	TGTGCCAGCAGTTCCCTCACTCAAGGACAGGAACCTGAAGCTTTCTTT
TRBV7-9	NA	many	TRBJ2-7	CASSSAGFYEQYF	TGTGCCAGCAGCTCCGCCGGGTTCTACGAGCAGTACTTC
TRBV3-1	TRBD2	many	TRBJ2-5	CASSPTGGSGAYQETQYF	TGTGCCAGCAGCCCTACCGGAGGTAGCGGGGCGTACCAAGAGACCCAGTACTTC
TRBV28	TRBD1	many	TRBJ1-1	CASSLYRGLDTEAFF	TGTGCCAGCAGTCTGTACAGGGGCCTCGACACTGAAGCTTTCTTT
TRBV7-9	NA	many	TRBJ2-7	CASSPRGSRYEQYF	TGTGCCAGCAGCCCGAGGGGGTCTCGGTACGAGCAGTACTTC
TRBV28	NA	NA	TRBJ2-7	CASRPDGTSAPSF	TGTGCCAGCAGACCCGACGGTACCTCCGCGCCGTCCTTC
TRBV20-1	TRBD1	many	TRBJ1-3	CSARDIGDRGFGISGNTIYF	TGCAGTGCTAGAGACATCGGGGACAGGGGCTTTGGGATCTCTGGAAACACCATATATTTT
TRBV7-9	NA	NA	TRBJ2-5	CASSLAPGPGQEPQYF	TGTGCCAGTAGCTTAGCCCCGGGACCGGGGCAAGAGCCCCAGTACTTC
TRBV5-6	NA	many	TRBJ2-3	CASSSLPLRVLAHTDTQYF	TGTGCCAGCAGCTCCCTGCCCTTAAGGGTGCTGGCCCACACAGATACGCAGTATTTT
TRBV19	NA	NA	TRBJ1-4	CASKTGTPNEKLFF	TGTGCCAGTAAAACCGGGACACCCAACGAAAAACTGTTTTTT
TRBV19	NA	many	TRBJ2-7	CASSIGFRTEASYEQYF	TGTGCCAGTAGTATTGGATTCCGGACAGAAGCTTCCTACGAGCAGTACTTC
TRBV6-2/TRBV6-3	NA	many	TRBJ2-7	CASSYGRFVGEQYF	TGTGCCAGCAGTTACGGGCGATTCGTGGGCGAGCAGTACTTC
TRBV28	TRBD1	many	TRBJ1-1	CASSPYRGRPPEAFF	TGTGCCAGCAGTCCTTACAGGGGGCGACCACCTGAAGCTTTCTTT
TRBV9	TRBD2	many	TRBJ2-5	CASSVGYGLAGPQETQYF	TGTGCCAGCAGCGTAGGTTATGGACTAGCGGGGCCACAAGAGACCCAGTACTTC
TRBV7-9	NA	many	TRBJ2-5	CASSLVSGQETQYF	TGTGCCAGCAGCTTAGTATCGGGGCAAGAGACCCAGTACTTC
TRBV18	TRBD1	many	TRBJ1-1	CASSTSGGEAFF	TGTGCCAGCTCAACCTCAGGGGGAGAAGCTTTCTTT
TRBV5-1	NA	NA	TRBJ1-5	CASSLIGGDSNQPQHF	TGCGCCAGCAGCTTGATCGGGGGCGATAGCAATCAGCCCCAGCATTTT
TRBV4-1	TRBD1	many	TRBJ1-2	CASSQDSTGAATHYGYTF	TGCGCCAGCAGCCAAGATAGTACAGGGGCTGCTACTCACTATGGCTACACCTTC
TRBV19	TRBD2	many	TRBJ2-7	CASRAAGTYEQYF	TGTGCCTCCCGAGCAGCGGGAACCTACGAGCAGTACTTC
TRBV4-2	TRBD2	many	TRBJ2-2	CASSQGLAGAFGELFF	TGTGCCAGCAGCCAAGGGTTAGCGGGGGCCTTCGGGGAGCTGTTTTTT
TRBV7-9	TRBD2	many	TRBJ2-7	CASSDGLAGVSEQYF	TGTGCCAGCAGCGACGGACTAGCGGGAGTTAGCGAGCAGTACTTC
TRBV7-9	TRBD1	many	TRBJ2-5	CASSGTGFDETQYF	TGTGCCAGCAGCGGGACAGGGTTTGATGAGACCCAGTACTTC
TRBV4-3	TRBD1	few	TRBJ2-1	CASSQGTGRTYNEQFF	TGCGCCAGCAGCCAAGGGACAGGGAGGACCTACAATGAGCAGTTCTTC
TRBV27	NA	many	TRBJ2-1	CASSFERPGTNEQFF	TGTGCCAGCAGTTTCGAGAGGCCGGGGACGAATGAGCAGTTCTTC
TRBV20-1	NA	many	TRBJ1-1	CSATRRGYTEAFF	TGCAGTGCTACGAGGCGGGGATACACTGAAGCTTTCTTT
TRBV11-3	TRBD1	NA	TRBJ2-7	CASSLGQGYDQYF	TGTGCCAGCAGCCTAGGACAGGGATACGACCAGTACTTC